The 13 T cell receptor beta chains below were found in one sample sequenced in a study of cytomegalovirus exposure and HLA in healthy donors (TCRdb year 2017). The protocol used for the library was the immunoSEQ multiplex PCR assay. TCRdb mirrors the immuneACCESS table, restricted to in-frame sequences. Some clones are absent from its copies; in checked studies, under half trace to an unresolved V gene, and the reason for the others is unknown. The sample table contains some 74,000 clones; only one count was recorded for under 95% of them. Approximately 4% of the sample is held by the ten biggest clonotypes. Sequencing input: PBMCs. These TCRs come from a woman aged 25 to 45 in good health and CMV-seronegative.

The chain couples TRBV27 to TRBJ2-7, with TRBD2 matching over 13 bases. Per germline, CDR1 MNHEY and CDR2 SMNVEV (reference sequence). V lost 4 bases and J lost 0; bases outside the gene matches: 3. This CDR3 is built from 16 residues. CDR3: CASSSWTSGSSYEQYF. The DNA for the CDR3 is TGTGCCAGCAGTTCCTGGACTAGCGGGAGCTCCTACGAGCAGTACTTC.

The chain employs TRBV18 and TRBJ1-4, with a tentative D call TRBD1 (5 bases). Trimming left V 2 bases short and J 8 bases short, with 15 bases between. The CDR3 spans 15 residues. Per germline, CDR1 KGHSH and CDR2 LQKENI. The CDR3 DNA reads as TGTGCCAGCTCACCAAGCGGGACGGAGGGGGAAAAACTGTTTTTT. Translated, it gives CASSPSGTEGEKLFF.

The chain links TRBV27 to TRBJ2-6; 8 bases fit TRBD1. The CDR3 has 16 amino acids. From germline, CDR1 is MNHEY and CDR2 SMNVEV (reference sequence). V lost 5 bases, J lost 2 bases, and 5 bases stayed unmatched. The CDR3 sequence is CASSDLQGAGANVLTF. The CDR3 nucleotides are TGTGCCAGCAGTGACCTACAGGGGGCTGGGGCCAACGTCCTGACTTTC.

J is TRBJ1-1 and V is TRBV30, with D possibly being TRBD1 (6 bases). Germline lookup yields CDR1 GTSNPN and CDR2 SVGIG (reference sequence). The V end was cut by 0 bases, the J end by 5 bases, with 13 bases between. This CDR3 comprises 14 residues. CDR3 residues: CAWSVRRGATEAFF. In nucleotides, the CDR3 is TGTGCCTGGAGTGTAAGACGGGGGGCTACTGAAGCTTTCTTT.

The chain combines TRBV27 with TRBJ1-2, with 9 nucleotides matching TRBD1. The CDR3 runs 14 residues. Trimming removed 5 bases from V and 3 bases from J; junction bases left unmatched: 4. Germline-derived CDR1 and CDR2 are MNHEY and SMNVEV (reference sequence). In DNA form, the CDR3 reads TGTGCCAGCAGTCGAGGACAGGGGTACTATGGCTACACCTTC. It translates to CASSRGQGYYGYTF.

V is TRBV5-1 and J is TRBJ2-1; 7 bases line up with TRBD1. V lost 0 bases, J lost 7 bases, and 4 bases stayed unmatched. CDR1 and CDR2 (germline): SGHRS, YFSETQ. This CDR3 is 14 amino acids long. CDR3 DNA: TGCGCCAGCAGCTTGGAGGGGGCTTATAATGAGCAGTTCTTC. As protein: CASSLEGAYNEQFF.

The rearrangement uses TRBV20-1 and TRBJ2-7, with TRBD2 identical over 7 bases. The CDR3 is 11 residues long. Germline V gene data show CDR1 as DFQATT and CDR2 as SNEGSKA (reference sequence). DNA of the CDR3: TGCTCTAGCGGTCTTTACTACGAGCAGTACTTC. The encoded protein is CSSGLYYEQYF.

This clone was observed a single time. This chain connects TRBV7-9 to TRBJ2-3, with 10 bases lining up with TRBD2. CDR3 length equals 15 residues. Germline V lookup: CDR1 SEHNR, CDR2 FQNEAQ (reference sequence). With V trimmed by 4 bases and J by 5 bases, 6 bases remained unmatched. In nucleotides, the CDR3 is TGTGCCAGCAGCTACCTAGCGGGGGTCCAAGATACGCAGTATTTT. Protein: CASSYLAGVQDTQYF.

The genes are TRBV9 and TRBJ1-1; D is undetermined. The V end was cut by 4 bases, the J end by 0 bases, with 7 bases between. The germline gives CDR1 SGDLS, CDR2 YYNGEE. This CDR3 is 13 amino acids long. In DNA form, the CDR3 reads TGTGCCAGCAGCCCCCAGATGAACACTGAAGCTTTCTTT. It translates to CASSPQMNTEAFF.

The chain employs TRBV30 and TRBJ2-7; TRBD1 is a possible D gene (8 bases). V was cut by 3 bases and J by 1 base, with 16 bases left in between. CDR3 length: 15 residues. Looked up from germline, CDR1 is GTSNPN and CDR2 is SVGIG (reference sequence). Here the CDR3 reads CAWSLGGTGSYEQYF. CDR3 nucleotide sequence: TGTGCCTGGAGCCTGGGGGGGACAGGTTCCTACGAGCAGTACTTC.

The genes are TRBV5-1 and TRBJ2-1; D is ambiguous. Per the germline V gene, CDR1 is SGHRS and CDR2 is YFSETQ. The germline V and J ends were trimmed by 2 bases and 5 bases, with 23 bases remaining between them. CDR3 length: 18 amino acids. CDR3 residues: CASSFLASRLGYHNEQFF. The CDR3 bases are TGCGCCAGCAGCTTCCTTGCCTCTCGACTCGGGTACCACAATGAGCAGTTCTTC.

This chain connects TRBV30 to TRBJ2-7, with a possible D match to TRBD1 (6 bases). The V and J ends lost 1 base and 3 bases respectively, with 16 bases between them. Looked up from germline, CDR1 is GTSNPN and CDR2 is SVGIG (reference sequence). This CDR3 has 15 amino acids. CDR3 nucleotides: TGTGCCTGGAGTGAGGGGGACGTAACCTACTACGAGCAGTACTTC. Its translation is CAWSEGDVTYYEQYF.

The chain joins TRBV30 to TRBJ1-2, with D maybe TRBD1 (6 bases). Per germline, CDR1 GTSNPN and CDR2 SVGIG (reference sequence). CDR3 size: 17 residues. V gave up 4 bases and J gave up 2 bases, with 23 bases separating them. In DNA form, the CDR3 reads TGTGCCTGGATGGTTGGGCAGGGGCGCCAGGGAAACTATGGCTACACCTTC. Translation: CAWMVGQGRQGNYGYTF.